These 14 T cell receptor beta chains were all obtained from the same sample, sequenced in a study of control samples from healthy donors and cancer patients. Clones were read by immunoSEQ multiplex PCR, and TCRdb kept only the in-frame ones, dropping some. The sample lists about 270,000 clones; over 75% were seen once. Sequencing was carried out using PBMCs. The source of these receptors is a woman in her sixties or seventies with lung cancer.

The sample holds a few counts of this clone. The chain is built from TRBV6-1 and TRBJ2-7, with D tentatively TRBD1 (5 bases). Trimming cost V 2 bases and J 0 bases, with 11 bases left between them. Germline-derived CDR1 and CDR2 are MNHNS and SASEGT. This CDR3 contains 15 residues. CDR3 residues: CASSEFGAASYEQYF. CDR3 coding DNA: TGTGCCAGCAGTGAATTTGGGGCAGCCTCCTACGAGCAGTACTTC.

V and J are TRBV5-1 and TRBJ1-3; maybe TRBD1 (5 bases). Trimming took off 4 bases at V and 0 bases at J, with 14 bases between the two ends. This CDR3 is 16 amino acids long. Germline V gives CDR1 SGHRS, CDR2 YFSETQ. The CDR3 region is CASSLLQASSGNTIYF. The CDR3 region has the DNA TGCGCCAGCAGCCTCCTACAGGCTAGCTCTGGAAACACCATATATTTT.

This chain uses TRBV19 with TRBJ1-5; 9 nucleotides line up with TRBD1. Germline CDR1 reads LNHDA; CDR2 reads SQIVND (reference sequence). The CDR3 is 15 amino acids. V dropped 5 bases and J dropped 0; count of bases not matched to a gene: 2. CDR3 loop: CASSPQGASNQPQHF. The CDR3 DNA reads as TGTGCCAGTAGTCCACAGGGGGCTAGCAATCAGCCCCAGCATTTT.

This rearrangement joins TRBV30 to TRBJ2-1; unclear D gene. CDR1 GTSNPN and CDR2 SVGIG come from the germline V gene (reference sequence). Trimming took 8 bases from V and 0 from J, leaving 8 bases between them. This CDR3 is built from 12 residues. The CDR3 sequence: CARSSSYNEQFF. CDR3 sequence (DNA): TGTGCCCGCTCAAGCTCCTACAATGAGCAGTTCTTC.

The chain combines TRBV24-1 with TRBJ1-2, with TRBD1 identical over 11 bases. The V and J ends lost 2 bases and 6 bases, in that order; junction bases with no gene match: 4. In germline, CDR1 is KGHDR, CDR2 SFDVKD. This CDR3 comprises 15 residues. Here the CDR3 DNA reads TGTGCCACCAGTGATTCCGGGACAGGGGGAGATGGCTACACCTTC. It is translated as CATSDSGTGGDGYTF.

This chain joins TRBV9 and TRBJ2-3; D is unresolved. The germline V gene encodes CDR1 SGDLS and CDR2 YYNGEE. This CDR3 spans 16 amino acids. V was pared by 5 bases and J by 0 bases, with 16 bases between. The CDR3 spells CASSPSPIRSTDTQYF. In nucleotides, the CDR3 is TGTGCCAGCAGTCCCTCGCCAATACGGAGCACAGATACGCAGTATTTT.

This chain connects TRBV3-1 (or the pseudogene TRBV3-2) to TRBJ2-7, with 7 bases aligning to TRBD2. The CDR3 spans 14 residues. With 2 bases clipped from V and 4 bases from J, the junction kept 5 bases outside the gene matches. Germline values: CDR1 LGHDT, CDR2 YNNKEL (reference sequence). CDR3 nucleotides: TGTGCCAGCAGCCAAAGTCTAGCGGATTACGAGCAGTACTTC. The encoded protein is CASSQSLADYEQYF.

The genes are TRBV5-1 and TRBJ2-1; no reliable D call. The germline V gene has CDR1 SGHRS and CDR2 YFSETQ. CDR3 length equals 14 residues. V lost 5 bases to trimming and J lost 6 bases, with 15 bases between them. In nucleotides, the CDR3 is TGCGCCAGCAGTAGCAGTACCACGGGCAATGAGCAGTTCTTC. This encodes CASSSSTTGNEQFF.

CDR3 DNA: TGTGCCAGCAGCATGGGGGGGCTACCAGAGTATTATGGCTACACCTTC. Amino acid sequence: CASSMGGLPEYYGYTF. The chain joins TRBV5-8 to TRBJ1-2; TRBD1 is a possible D gene (6 bases). The CDR3 is 16 residues long. V lost 4 bases and J 5 bases, leaving 21 bases between the germline ends. Germline values: CDR1 SGHTS, CDR2 YDEGEE.

The rearrangement joins TRBV7-2 to TRBJ2-1; 9 bases map to TRBD2. The CDR3 has 16 residues. Germline lookup yields CDR1 SGHTA and CDR2 FQGNSA. V trimming: 7 bases; J trimming: 5 bases; junction bases outside the gene matches: 12. CDR3: CASNPATSGAHNEQFF. For the CDR3, the DNA is TGTGCCAGCAACCCCGCGACTAGCGGAGCCCACAATGAGCAGTTCTTC.

V gene TRBV11-1 combines with J gene TRBJ2-7; D perhaps matches TRBD2 (6 bases). The CDR3 length is 14 residues. Looked up from germline, CDR1 is SGHAT and CDR2 is FQDESV (reference sequence). V was cut by 3 bases and J by 4 bases, with 13 bases left in between. The CDR3 loop is CASSFALGGYEQYF. In nucleotides, the CDR3 is TGTGCCAGCAGCTTCGCGCTCGGGGGTTACGAGCAGTACTTC.

V is TRBV6-5 and J is TRBJ1-2; perhaps TRBD1 as D (5 bases). Germline CDR1 is MNHEY and CDR2 is SVGAGI. The germline V and J ends were trimmed by 4 bases and 4 bases, with 13 bases remaining between them. The CDR3 runs to 14 residues. In nucleotides, the CDR3 is TGTGCCAGCAGTTTTTGGCAGGGAGGCTATGGCTACACCTTC. Encoded protein: CASSFWQGGYGYTF.

This chain joins TRBV18 and TRBJ1-5, with D possibly being TRBD1 (5 bases). CDR3 length: 13 residues. The germline CDR1 and CDR2 sequences are KGHSH and LQKENI. V dropped 3 bases and J dropped 7 bases, with 10 bases sitting between them. CDR3 nucleotides: TGTGCCAGCTCACCGGCGCGGGGCCAGCCCCAGCATTTT. This encodes CASSPARGQPQHF.

The genes are TRBV7-9 and TRBJ1-4; possible D gene TRBD1, 5 bases. The germline CDR1 and CDR2 sequences are SEHNR and FQNEAQ (reference sequence). Trimming removed 6 bases from V and 7 bases from J, with 9 bases in between. The CDR3 sequence is 12 residues long. The CDR3 loop is CASRGRTEKLFF. In DNA form, the CDR3 reads TGTGCCAGCAGGGGGCGAACTGAAAAACTGTTTTTT.